The 10 T cell receptor beta chains in this list originate from one sample, sequenced in a study of PD-1 blockade in classical Hodgkin lymphoma. Some clones are missing from TCRdb's copy, which holds only in-frame ones; the method was immunoSEQ multiplex PCR. The sample shows 40,000 to 55,000 clones, approximately 80% of them seen only once. Time point noted: cycle 4 day 1 (C4D1), after 5 to 7 weeks of nivolumab. No patient escaped relapse after autologous stem cell transplantation, and brentuximab vedotin exposure varied. The sample was peripheral blood mononuclear cells (PBMCs), taken before the fourth cycle of nivolumab. These TCRs come from a human donor with classical Hodgkin lymphoma.

The rearrangement joins TRBV6-5 to TRBJ1-1; D is undetermined. The germline V gene has CDR1 MNHEY and CDR2 SVGAGI. Trimming took 7 bases from V and 6 from J, leaving 9 bases between them. The CDR3 consists of 11 residues. The CDR3 DNA sequence: TGTGCCAGCACCGATTATGCTGAAGCTTTCTTT. Protein sequence: CASTDYAEAFF.

V usage is TRBV9 and J usage is TRBJ1-3, with TRBD1 as a possible D gene (5 bases). Per the germline V gene, CDR1 is SGDLS and CDR2 is YYNGEE. CDR3 length equals 18 residues. Trimming left V 4 bases short and J 0 bases short, with 20 bases between. The CDR3 DNA sequence: TGTGCCAGCAGCACACACACCTCGGGACGGCTCTCTGGAAACACCATATATTTT. This encodes CASSTHTSGRLSGNTIYF.

This chain links TRBV28 with TRBJ1-4; D gene unclear. Trimming removed 1 base at V and 8 bases at J, with 5 bases between. Germline assignment: CDR1 MDHEN and CDR2 SYDVKM. The CDR3 extends over 12 amino acids. The CDR3 DNA is TGTGCCAGCAGTTTATTAAACGAAAAACTGTTTTTT. Translating gives CASSLLNEKLFF.

This sequence joins TRBV5-4 and TRBJ1-2; 8 bases line up with TRBD1. Germline CDR1 and CDR2: SGHNT and YYREEE (reference sequence). The CDR3 sequence is 14 residues long. V lost 4 bases, J lost 2 bases, and 4 bases stayed unmatched. The CDR3 sequence: CASSPDRVNYGYTF. CDR3 in DNA: TGTGCCAGCAGCCCGGACAGGGTGAACTATGGCTACACCTTC.

V gene TRBV5-8 combines with J gene TRBJ1-1; D is unclear. This CDR3 comprises 12 residues. Trimming took 1 base from V and 5 from J, leaving 6 bases between them. Germline CDR1 SGHTS, CDR2 YDEGEE. CDR3 DNA: TGTGCCAGCAGCTTGCGAGGAACTGAAGCTTTCTTT. Translation: CASSLRGTEAFF.

The V and J genes are TRBV10-1 and TRBJ2-7; D not resolved. The V end was cut by 8 bases, the J end by 4 bases, with 18 bases between. Germline lookup yields CDR1 WNHNN and CDR2 SYGVQD (reference sequence). CDR3 length: 14 residues. The CDR3 coding sequence is TGCGCCAGCTCGGAAGGCGGCAGCACTTACGAGCAGTACTTC. It translates to CASSEGGSTYEQYF.

This clone came up a few times. J is TRBJ2-5 and V is TRBV28, with 7 bases matching TRBD2. Germline trimming cut 7 bases from V and 1 base from J; bases unmatched to any gene: 6. The CDR3 runs to 14 residues. Germline V gene data show CDR1 as MDHEN and CDR2 as SYDVKM. Written as DNA, the CDR3 is TGTGCCAGCATTGGAGGGAGGGCCCAAGAGACCCAGTACTTC. Translated, it gives CASIGGRAQETQYF. Supplemented by reference TRBV28 and TRBJ2-5, the full variable domain reads DVKVTQSSRYLVKRTGEKVFLECVQDMDHENMFWYRQDPGLGLRLIYFSYDVKMKEKGDIPEGYSVSREKKERFSLILESASTNQTSMYLCASIGGRAQETQYFGPGTRLLVL.

J is TRBJ2-1 and V is TRBV27; TRBD2 matches 9 bases. Germline values: CDR1 MNHEY, CDR2 SMNVEV (reference sequence). J was trimmed by 15 bases and V by 6 bases; bases with no gene match: 15. This CDR3 comprises 14 residues. The CDR3 region has the DNA TGTGCCAGCAGCCTATTAGGTTGGGCGGGAGGGCGGTTCTTC. Translating gives CASSLLGWAGGRFF.

The chain recombines TRBV7-2 with TRBJ2-1, with D perhaps given as TRBD1 or TRBD2 (6 bases each). Germline CDR1 is SGHTA and CDR2 is FQGNSA. The CDR3 runs to 13 residues. With 2 bases removed from V and 10 bases from J, the gap between germline ends came to 12 bases. CDR3 sequence: CASSLKGGTEQFF. The CDR3, as DNA: TGTGCCAGCAGCTTAAAAGGGGGGACGGAGCAGTTCTTC.

The chain links TRBV6-1 to TRBJ1-1; unclear D gene. This CDR3 has 14 residues. The V gene lost 2 bases and the J gene lost 6 bases, with 13 bases spanning the gap. Germline loops: CDR1 MNHNS, CDR2 SASEGT. The CDR3 DNA reads as TGTGCCAGCAGTGAAATCCGGGGTAGGTCTGAAGCTTTCTTT. Amino acid sequence: CASSEIRGRSEAFF.